A selection of T cell receptor beta chains follows, all from one sample in a study of CD8+CD57+ T cells in acquired aplastic anemia. TCRdb re-called the reads with MiXCR, one entry per CDR3 protein. The sample consists of 400,000 to 600,000 distinct CDR3 sequences, around 33% of them appearing once. The material sequenced was sorted CD4+, CD8+, or CD8+CD57+ T cells (not recorded which) from PBMCs. These receptors all stem from a human donor with aplastic anemia. Both conserved end residues are part of each CDR3. The order of the fields is D gene, V gene, clone size, J gene, CDR3 protein, CDR3 DNA. The D gene is left open where the match is weak. Some rows mark clone size as missing; the rest say once, few, many or name a class of expanded clone.

>TRBD1|TRBV7-9|many|TRBJ1-2
CASQGVNYGYTF
TGTGCCAGCCAGGGGGTAAACTATGGCTACACCTTC
>NA|TRBV4-3|NA|TRBJ2-1
CASTYLKNEQFF
TGCGCCAGCACCTACTTGAAGAATGAGCAGTTCTTC
>TRBD2|TRBV10-3|few|TRBJ2-1
CAISRYTSGGYNEQFF
TGTGCCATCAGCCGATATACTAGCGGGGGGTACAATGAGCAGTTCTTC
>NA|TRBV6-2/TRBV6-3|NA|TRBJ1-2
CASSRRTASLGYTF
TGTGCCAGCAGTCGACGGACGGCTAGTCTTGGCTACACCTTC
>NA|TRBV19|many|TRBJ1-6
CASSIREGNSPLHF
TGTGCCAGTAGCATCAGGGAGGGGAATTCACCCCTCCACTTT
>NA|TRBV20-1|many|TRBJ1-2
CSALEGPLYGYTF
TGCAGTGCTCTGGAAGGGCCCCTCTATGGCTACACCTTC
>TRBD1|TRBV29-1|many|TRBJ1-4
CSVQGASNEKLFF
TGCAGCGTTCAGGGGGCATCTAATGAAAAACTGTTTTTT
>NA|TRBV6-2/TRBV6-3|few|TRBJ2-7
CASSYSGGEQYF
TGTGCCAGCAGTTACTCCGGGGGCGAGCAGTACTTC
>NA|TRBV9|many|TRBJ1-2
CASSVFTEDGYTF
TGTGCCAGCAGCGTCTTTACAGAGGACGGCTACACCTTC
>TRBD1|TRBV5-1|many|TRBJ2-7
CASSLGDRVVEQYF
TGCGCCAGCAGCTTGGGGGACAGGGTAGTCGAGCAGTACTTC
>NA|TRBV10-3|once|TRBJ1-5
CASSPRDNDQPQHF
TGTGCCAGCTCCCCCCGGGACAACGATCAGCCCCAGCATTTT
>NA|TRBV7-8|few|TRBJ1-5
CASTLFGWGTSNQPQHF
TGTGCCAGCACCCTTTTCGGATGGGGTACTAGCAATCAGCCCCAGCATTTT
>NA|TRBV7-2|few|TRBJ2-7
CASSPVGEQYF
TGTGCCAGCAGCCCCGTTGGCGAGCAGTACTTC
>NA|TRBV2|many|TRBJ2-4
CASIQGVAKNIQYF
TGTGCCAGCATACAGGGCGTAGCCAAAAACATTCAGTACTTC
>TRBD1|TRBV19|NA|TRBJ1-4
CASGGTGISKLFF
TGTGCCAGTGGTGGGACAGGGATTTCGAAACTGTTTTTT
>TRBD2|TRBV20-1|many|TRBJ2-7
CSARGREGHDEQYF
TGCAGTGCTAGAGGGCGGGAGGGCCATGACGAGCAGTACTTC
>TRBD1|TRBV20-1|NA|TRBJ2-5
CSASSGQGQETQYF
TGCAGTGCTAGTTCGGGACAGGGTCAAGAGACCCAGTACTTC
>NA|TRBV19|once|TRBJ1-2
CASGTGGARGYTF
TGTGCCAGCGGGACCGGGGGCGCTCGAGGCTACACCTTC
>NA|TRBV20-1|many|TRBJ2-5
CSASRRTIETQYF
TGCAGTGCTAGCCGTCGGACGATAGAGACCCAGTACTTC
>TRBD1|TRBV24-1|many|TRBJ2-1
CATSVTGDRNEQFF
TGTGCCACCAGTGTCACAGGGGATCGGAATGAGCAGTTCTTC
>TRBD1|TRBV10-3|NA|TRBJ1-1
CAISQKTGNEAFF
TGTGCCATCAGTCAAAAGACAGGGAATGAAGCTTTCTTT
>NA|TRBV10-3|many|TRBJ2-5
CAISESARGYGETQYF
TGTGCCATCAGTGAGTCGGCACGGGGGTACGGGGAGACCCAGTACTTC
>NA|TRBV24-1|NA|TRBJ2-7
CATSDTGSYEQYF
TGTGCCACCAGTGACACCGGGTCCTACGAGCAGTACTTC
>NA|TRBV5-1|NA|TRBJ2-7
CASSGGLGGVRYF
TGCGCCAGCAGCGGGGGACTGGGGGGTGTTAGGTACTTC
>NA|TRBV12-3/TRBV12-4|many|TRBJ1-5
CASRGGDQPQHF
TGTGCCAGCAGGGGAGGGGATCAGCCCCAGCATTTT
>TRBD1|TRBV19|NA|TRBJ2-7
CASSIIRDRGYEQYF
TGTGCCAGTAGTATTATCAGGGACAGGGGATACGAGCAGTACTTC
>NA|TRBV7-2|NA|TRBJ1-1
CASSLKKGGPTEAFF
TGTGCCAGCAGCCTAAAAAAAGGGGGTCCCACTGAAGCTTTCTTT
>TRBD1|TRBV5-6|once|TRBJ1-2
CASSSSGTGGGYTF
TGTGCCAGCAGCTCCTCAGGGACAGGGGGAGGCTACACCTTC
>NA|TRBV7-3|NA|TRBJ2-7
CASSQPGSSYEQYF
TGTGCCAGCAGCCAACCCGGGAGCTCCTACGAGCAGTACTTC
>TRBD1|TRBV11-2|many|TRBJ1-2
CASSSLRDGQGNYGYTF
TGTGCCAGCAGCTCACTGAGAGACGGACAGGGTAACTATGGCTACACCTTC
>NA|TRBV30|few|TRBJ1-6
CAWSGQNSPLHF
TGTGCCTGGAGCGGCCAAAACTCACCCCTCCACTTT
>NA|TRBV29-1|many|TRBJ1-1
CSVAPGQNTEAFF
TGCAGCGTTGCGCCGGGACAGAACACTGAAGCTTTCTTT
>NA|TRBV7-4|few|TRBJ1-2
CASSQSPVYGYTF
TGTGCCAGCAGCCAATCCCCGGTTTATGGCTACACCTTC
>NA|TRBV4-3|NA|TRBJ1-5
CASSQDIAGNQPQHF
TGCGCCAGCAGCCAAGATATCGCGGGGAATCAGCCCCAGCATTTT
>NA|TRBV15|many|TRBJ1-5
CATSRDLAGNQPQHF
TGTGCCACCAGCAGAGACTTGGCGGGGAATCAGCCCCAGCATTTT
>NA|TRBV12-3/TRBV12-4|many|TRBJ1-2
CASSLSAGRGYTF
TGTGCCAGCAGTTTATCAGCAGGGCGAGGCTACACCTTC
>NA|TRBV6-4|NA|TRBJ1-5
CASRKQTGSSQPQHF
TGTGCCAGCAGGAAGCAAACAGGGTCGAGTCAGCCCCAGCATTTT
>NA|TRBV29-1|many|TRBJ1-2
CSVENGYTF
TGCAGCGTTGAGAATGGCTACACCTTC
>NA|TRBV29-1|once|TRBJ2-7
CSVELDKSYEQYF
TGCAGCGTTGAACTGGACAAATCCTACGAGCAGTACTTC
>NA|TRBV7-9|many|TRBJ2-7
CASRALPGLGYF
TGTGCCAGCAGAGCCCTCCCGGGACTGGGGTACTTC
>NA|TRBV6-1|few|TRBJ2-7
CASTKTYEQYF
TGTGCCAGCACTAAGACCTACGAGCAGTACTTC
>TRBD1|TRBV10-3|many|TRBJ1-6
CAIKEGQGFLSPLHF
TGTGCCATCAAAGAGGGACAGGGGTTTCTTTCACCCCTCCACTTT
>NA|TRBV9|NA|TRBJ2-3
CASSVSGSWADTQYF
TGTGCCAGCAGCGTGTCGGGATCTTGGGCAGATACGCAGTATTTT
>NA|TRBV24-1|many|TRBJ1-3
CATSGRGTSGNTIYF
TGTGCCACCTCCGGACGGGGAACCTCTGGAAACACCATATATTTT
>NA|TRBV7-2|many|TRBJ2-7
CASSFAGTRRYEQYF
TGTGCCAGCAGCTTCGCCGGGACAAGACGGTACGAGCAGTACTTC
>NA|TRBV5-6|few|TRBJ1-6
CASSSGTGGERRPLHF
TGTGCCAGCAGCTCGGGGACGGGGGGAGAGAGGAGGCCCCTCCACTTT
>NA|TRBV25-1|few|TRBJ1-1
CASSDRPRTEAFF
TGTGCCAGCAGTGACAGACCGAGGACTGAAGCTTTCTTT
>NA|TRBV4-1|NA|TRBJ1-5
CASSQVQADRPQHF
TGCGCCAGCAGCCAGGTCCAGGCAGATCGGCCCCAGCATTTT
>NA|TRBV7-8|many|TRBJ1-5
CASSPLVSEPQHF
TGTGCCAGCAGCCCACTGGTATCGGAGCCCCAGCATTTT
>NA|TRBV2|NA|TRBJ1-1
CASSEVIRNTEAFF
TGTGCCAGCAGTGAAGTCATCCGGAACACTGAAGCTTTCTTT
>NA|TRBV11-1|NA|TRBJ1-6
CASSLAGGESYNSPLHF
TGTGCCAGCAGCTTGGCGGGGGGGGAATCCTATAATTCACCCCTCCACTTT
>NA|TRBV15|NA|TRBJ2-2
CATSRDKGSGNTGELFF
TGTGCCACCAGCAGAGATAAAGGTTCTGGAAACACCGGGGAGCTGTTTTTT
>NA|TRBV4-2|once|TRBJ1-6
CASTQESKAKNSPLHF
TGTGCCAGCACCCAGGAATCGAAGGCAAAAAATTCACCCCTCCACTTT